The 30 T cell receptor beta chains reported below all come from one sample, sequenced in a study of blood T cell repertoires in COVID-19. TCRdb's table, derived via immunoSEQ multiplex PCR, lists solely in-frame clones and lacks some. The sample yields 150,000 to 200,000 clones, about 90% seen once. Sequenced input: peripheral blood. These receptors originate from a man under 40 with COVID-19, enrolled during active disease.

The chain couples TRBV6-2 or TRBV6-3 to TRBJ2-7; 8 bases map to TRBD1. The CDR3 covers 16 residues. V lost 2 bases, J lost 3 bases, and 9 bases stayed unmatched. Germline V lookup: CDR1 MNHEY, CDR2 SVGEGT. CDR3 sequence: CASSYDGTGGFYEQYF. The CDR3, as DNA: TGTGCCAGCAGTTACGACGGGACAGGCGGATTCTACGAGCAGTACTTC.

The gene calls are TRBV5-5 and TRBJ2-2, with D maybe TRBD1 (5 bases). This CDR3 spans 14 amino acids. The germline V and J ends were trimmed by 4 bases and 1 base, with 8 bases remaining between them. Germline values: CDR1 SGHKS, CDR2 YYEKEE (reference sequence). The CDR3 coding sequence is TGTGCCAGCAGCCTAGGGGTGAACACCGGGGAGCTGTTTTTT. Translating gives CASSLGVNTGELFF.

This clone was detected a few times. The chain recombines TRBV2 with TRBJ1-4; D not certain. The CDR3 consists of 14 residues. Looked up from germline, CDR1 is SNHLY and CDR2 is FYNNEI. Trimming shortened V by 0 bases and J by 7 bases, and 9 bases separated the two germline ends. The CDR3 DNA reads TGTGCCAGCAGTGAAGCTTGGCGGGTTGAAAAACTGTTTTTT. Translating it yields CASSEAWRVEKLFF.

This chain uses TRBV6-5 with TRBJ1-3, with 7 positions matching TRBD1. J lost 0 bases, V lost 5 bases, and 4 bases had no gene match. CDR3 length equals 15 residues. Per germline, CDR1 MNHEY and CDR2 SVGAGI. The CDR3 DNA is TGTGCCAGCAGTCTGACAGGGATCTCTGGAAACACCATATATTTT. It translates to CASSLTGISGNTIYF.

The V gene is TRBV15, the J gene TRBJ1-5; D may be TRBD1 (6 bases). The CDR3 consists of 18 residues. V dropped 0 bases and J dropped 4 bases, with 19 bases sitting between them. Germline CDR1 reads LNHNV; CDR2 reads YYDKDF (reference sequence). This CDR3 reads CATSRDPIWTASNQPQHF. The CDR3 nucleotides are TGTGCCACCAGCAGAGATCCCATTTGGACAGCTAGTAATCAGCCCCAGCATTTT.

The chain employs TRBV5-8 and TRBJ2-7; TRBD1 agrees at 7 bases. Per the germline V gene, CDR1 is SGHTS and CDR2 is YDEGEE. Trimming at V came to 5 bases and at J to 1 base, leaving 9 bases not matched to a gene. The CDR3 spans 15 residues. The CDR3 region is CASRTPGTVSYEQYF. The CDR3 bases are TGTGCCAGCAGGACCCCCGGGACAGTATCCTACGAGCAGTACTTC.

The J gene is TRBJ1-4, the V gene TRBV7-2; no clear D gene. CDR1 and CDR2 from the germline V gene are SGHTA and FQGNSA. V was shortened by 5 bases and J by 8 bases, with 15 bases between the two germline ends. The CDR3 is made up of 14 amino acids. The DNA for the CDR3 is TGTGCCAGCAGCAATAGGGAGTTGGGAGAAAAACTGTTTTTT. Protein: CASSNRELGEKLFF.

The chain is built from TRBV5-1 and TRBJ1-2, with 10 bases fitting TRBD1. Trimming took 5 bases from V and 7 from J; bases not matched to a gene: 11. The V gene's germline CDR1 is SGHRS and CDR2 YFSETQ. CDR3 size: 15 residues. Here the CDR3 reads CASSEALRDRGGYTF. The CDR3 DNA is TGCGCCAGCAGTGAAGCCCTCCGGGACAGGGGTGGCTACACCTTC. Full variable domain (rest looked up from reference TRBV5-1 and TRBJ1-2): KAGVTQTPRYLIKTRGQQVTLSCSPISGHRSVSWYQQTPGQGLQFLFEYFSETQRNKGNFPGRFSGRQFSNSRSEMNVSTLELGDSALYLCASSEALRDRGGYTFGSGTRLTVV.

The rearrangement uses TRBV7-9 and TRBJ1-2; 7 bases align to TRBD1. This CDR3 is built from 14 residues. Germline values: CDR1 SEHNR, CDR2 FQNEAQ (reference sequence). Losses at the gene ends were 1 base for V and 5 bases for J; bases not matched to a gene: 4. The CDR3 DNA follows: TGTGCCAGCAGCTTAGACAGGGGTAGATATGGCTACACCTTC. This gives the protein CASSLDRGRYGYTF.

V and J are TRBV11-3 and TRBJ2-1; TRBD2 matches at 10 bases. Germline CDR1 is SGHNT and CDR2 is YENEEA. With V trimmed by 0 bases and J by 4 bases, 3 bases remained unmatched. The CDR3 covers 16 residues. The CDR3 sequence: CASSLDGTSEYNEQFF. The CDR3 DNA reads as TGTGCCAGCAGCTTAGACGGGACTAGCGAATACAATGAGCAGTTCTTC. The full variable domain, its missing parts supplied by reference TRBV11-3 and TRBJ2-1, is EAGVVQSPRYKIIEKKQPVAFWCNPISGHNTLYWYLQNLGQGPELLIRYENEEAVDDSQLPKDRFSAERLKGVDSTLKIQPAELGDSAVYLCASSLDGTSEYNEQFFGPGTRLTVL.

The chain uses TRBV7-2 and TRBJ2-3; D is undetermined. Trimming took off 6 bases at V and 3 bases at J, with 7 bases between the two ends. Looked up from germline, CDR1 is SGHTA and CDR2 is FQGNSA. The CDR3 is made up of 12 amino acids. CDR3 bases: TGTGCCAGCAGGCTCGGGACAGATACGCAGTATTTT. Amino acid sequence: CASRLGTDTQYF.

In regard to this clone: Other DNA sequences in the same sample also yield this CDR3. The gene calls are TRBV5-1 and TRBJ2-7, with 10 bases that match TRBD2. V shed 0 bases and J 3 bases; nucleotides not matched to a gene: 3. Germline values: CDR1 SGHRS, CDR2 YFSETQ. The CDR3 spans 15 residues. As DNA, the CDR3 is TGCGCCAGCAGCTTGGTTTCTAGCGGGGGCTACGAGCAGTACTTC. It specifies CASSLVSSGGYEQYF.

The V call is TRBV7-3, the J call TRBJ2-7, with TRBD2 matching 9 bases. The CDR3 runs to 15 residues. V dropped 5 bases and J dropped 2; count of bases not matched to a gene: 7. Germline V lookup: CDR1 SGHTA, CDR2 FQGTGA. The CDR3 region has the DNA TGTGCCAGCAGCGGAGGACTAGCGCCTACCTACGAGCAGTACTTC. Protein: CASSGGLAPTYEQYF.

The count of this clone is one. V usage is TRBV30 and J usage is TRBJ1-2; TRBD1 might be the D (6 bases). Germline values: CDR1 GTSNPN, CDR2 SVGIG (reference sequence). The CDR3 is 12 amino acids. The germline V and J ends were trimmed by 3 bases and 4 bases, with 9 bases remaining between them. As DNA, the CDR3 is TGTGCCTGGAGCGGACAGTTCTATGGCTACACCTTC. This encodes CAWSGQFYGYTF.

CDR3 DNA sequence: TGTGCCAGCAGTTACTCGATCCCAGACGAGCAGTACTTC. As protein: CASSYSIPDEQYF. This chain uses TRBV6-6 with TRBJ2-7; D not certain. V dropped 0 bases and J dropped 5 bases, with 8 bases sitting between them. Per the germline V gene, CDR1 is MNHNY and CDR2 is SVGAGI (reference sequence). The CDR3 sequence is 13 residues long.

The chain links TRBV28 to TRBJ2-7; D ambiguous. Germline lookup yields CDR1 MDHEN and CDR2 SYDVKM. The ends were cut back, 3 bases at V and 0 bases at J, with 15 bases in the middle. The CDR3 is 16 residues long. The CDR3 DNA follows: TGTGCCAGCAGTTTCGGCATACTGCGGAGCTCCTACGAGCAGTACTTC. This codes for CASSFGILRSSYEQYF. Based on the CDR3 plus reference TRBV28 and TRBJ2-7, the full variable domain is DVKVTQSSRYLVKRTGEKVFLECVQDMDHENMFWYRQDPGLGLRLIYFSYDVKMKEKGDIPEGYSVSREKKERFSLILESASTNQTSMYLCASSFGILRSSYEQYFGPGTRLTVT.

The chain combines TRBV23-1 with TRBJ1-5; D ambiguous. Being an ORF, TRBV23-1 has a function that is uncertain. CDR3 length equals 16 residues. Trimming shortened V by 0 bases and J by 9 bases, and 18 bases separated the two germline ends. The CDR3 spells CASSQSAGTPFLPQHF. CDR3 DNA: TGCGCCAGCAGTCAATCGGCAGGCACCCCTTTCTTGCCCCAGCATTTT.

The chain uses TRBV4-1 and TRBJ2-1; 7 bases fit TRBD2. V dropped 0 bases and J dropped 0; count of bases not matched to a gene: 5. This CDR3 region has 17 residues. In germline, CDR1 is MGHRA, CDR2 YSYEKL. The CDR3 loop reads CASSQDLGGSSYNEQFF. CDR3 coding DNA: TGCGCCAGCAGCCAAGATCTTGGCGGGAGCTCCTACAATGAGCAGTTCTTC.

This chain connects TRBV5-6 to TRBJ1-5; D is perhaps TRBD1 (5 bases). The germline V and J ends were trimmed by 3 bases and 5 bases, with 12 bases remaining between them. Germline V CDR1 and CDR2: SGHDT, YYEEEE. The CDR3 runs to 14 residues. In nucleotides, the CDR3 is TGTGCCAGCAGCTCCCCTGTAGGGGATCAGCCCCAGCATTTT. Its translation is CASSSPVGDQPQHF.

In its sample, this clone was seen a few times. Here the CDR3 DNA reads TGTGCCAGCAGTGACCTGGACAGGGGAAATGAAAAACTGTTTTTT. Amino acids: CASSDLDRGNEKLFF. The chain uses TRBV6-1 and TRBJ1-4; 9 bases line up with TRBD1. The V segment lost 3 bases and the J segment 5 bases; nucleotides outside the gene matches: 4. In germline, CDR1 is MNHNS, CDR2 SASEGT. There are 15 residues in the CDR3.

This clone has more than one count but fewer than ten. J is TRBJ2-2 and V is TRBV11-2, with 7 bases identical to TRBD2. V lost 6 bases to trimming and J lost 6 bases; unmatched junction nucleotides: 10. Germline V gene data show CDR1 as SGHAT and CDR2 as FQNNGV. The CDR3 extends over 15 amino acids. CDR3: CASRSGTTNAGELFF. DNA of the CDR3: TGTGCCAGCAGATCCGGGACTACAAACGCCGGGGAGCTGTTTTTT.

This clone came up once. The chain has TRBV12-3 or TRBV12-4 and TRBJ1-5, with D perhaps matching TRBD1 (6 bases). V was trimmed by 11 bases and J by 6 bases, leaving 14 bases between them. The CDR3 is made up of 12 amino acids. The CDR3: CAAGEGGQPQHF. The CDR3 DNA is TGTGCCGCGGGGGAGGGGGGTCAGCCCCAGCATTTT.

The chain links TRBV7-8 to TRBJ2-3; 8 bases are shared with TRBD1. The CDR3 is made up of 13 amino acids. The ends lost 5 bases at V and 15 bases at J; junction bases unmatched: 13. CDR1 and CDR2 from the germline V gene are SGHVS and FQNEAQ. CDR3 bases: TGTGCCAGCAGCCAGGGGGCTAGCGTCGGGCTCTATTTT. Its translation is CASSQGASVGLYF. Complete variable domain (other parts from reference TRBV7-8 and TRBJ2-3): GAGVSQSPRYKVAKRGQDVALRCDPISGHVSLFWYQQALGQGPEFLTYFQNEAQLDKSGLPSDRFFAERPEGSVSTLKIQRTQQEDSAVYLCASSQGASVGLYFGPGTRLTVL.

The rearrangement links TRBV2 to TRBJ2-3; 7 bases are shared with TRBD2. The CDR3 runs to 14 residues. From germline, CDR1 is SNHLY and CDR2 FYNNEI. V dropped 9 bases and J dropped 0; count of bases not matched to a gene: 6. The CDR3 DNA reads TGTGCCAGAGAGACTAGCCCTAGCACAGATACGCAGTATTTT. The encoded protein is CARETSPSTDTQYF.

J is TRBJ1-6 and V is TRBV3-1 (or the pseudogene TRBV3-2); D remains unclear. The germline V and J ends were trimmed by 3 bases and 3 bases, with 9 bases remaining between them. The CDR3 covers 15 residues. The germline V gene has CDR1 LGHDT and CDR2 YNNKEL (reference sequence). The CDR3 nucleotides are TGTGCCAGCAGCCAGGAGAGACTCTATAATTCACCCCTCCACTTT. The encoded protein is CASSQERLYNSPLHF.

The V call is TRBV27, the J call TRBJ2-7; 8 nucleotides line up with TRBD2. The CDR3 spans 16 residues. The ends lost 6 bases at V and 0 bases at J; junction bases unmatched: 10. CDR1 and CDR2 from the germline V gene are MNHEY and SMNVEV (reference sequence). The CDR3 DNA is TGTGCCAGCAGCTCCGGGAGGGTCCCTAACTCCTACGAGCAGTACTTC. Amino acid sequence: CASSSGRVPNSYEQYF.

In its sample, this clone was seen once. The V gene is TRBV4-2, the J gene TRBJ1-1; 7 bases align to TRBD1. This CDR3 spans 15 amino acids. Looked up from germline, CDR1 is LGHNA and CDR2 is YNFKEQ. V lost 7 bases to trimming and J lost 0 bases; unmatched junction nucleotides: 8. In DNA, the CDR3 is TGTGCCAGCACCCAGGGGGACAGCCTGAACACTGAAGCTTTCTTT. Translated: CASTQGDSLNTEAFF.

The chain joins TRBV24-1 to TRBJ2-1, with 8 bases lining up with TRBD2. V was clipped by 4 bases and J by 9 bases; unmatched bases: 7. Germline V gene sequence: CDR1 KGHDR, CDR2 SFDVKD. There are 14 residues in the CDR3. CDR3 region: CATSDKGREGEQFF. CDR3 nucleotide sequence: TGTGCCACCAGTGACAAGGGCCGGGAGGGTGAGCAGTTCTTC.

V gene TRBV5-5 combines with J gene TRBJ1-5; perhaps TRBD1 as D (6 bases). The CDR3 is 14 residues long. Trimming cost V 4 bases and J 5 bases, with 13 bases left between them. Germline-derived CDR1 and CDR2 are SGHKS and YYEKEE (reference sequence). CDR3 nucleotide sequence: TGTGCCAGCAGCCCCGGACAGTTATATCAGCCCCAGCATTTT. Translation gives CASSPGQLYQPQHF.

This sequence joins TRBV5-1 and TRBJ2-1, with 8 bases identical to TRBD2. With 7 bases clipped from V and 5 bases from J, the junction kept 14 bases outside the gene matches. Germline CDR1 SGHRS, CDR2 YFSETQ. The CDR3 length is 16 residues. The CDR3 DNA sequence: TGCGCCAGCTTCCCTTTCCCCGGGACTAGGGACAATGAGCAGTTCTTC. This gives the protein CASFPFPGTRDNEQFF.